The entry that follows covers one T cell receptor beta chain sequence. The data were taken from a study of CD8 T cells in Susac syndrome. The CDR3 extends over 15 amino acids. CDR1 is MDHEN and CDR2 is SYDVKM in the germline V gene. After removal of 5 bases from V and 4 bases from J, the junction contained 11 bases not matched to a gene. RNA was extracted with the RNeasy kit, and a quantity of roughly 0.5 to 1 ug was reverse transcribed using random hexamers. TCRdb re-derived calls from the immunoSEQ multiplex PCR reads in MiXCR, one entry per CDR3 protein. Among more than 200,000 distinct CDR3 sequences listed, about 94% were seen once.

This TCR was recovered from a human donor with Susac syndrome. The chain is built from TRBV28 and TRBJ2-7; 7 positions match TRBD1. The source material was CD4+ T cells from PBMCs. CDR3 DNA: TGTGCCAGCAGTCAGACCAGGGGGTCAAGGTACGAGCAGTACTTC. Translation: CASSQTRGSRYEQYF.